Below are 4 T cell receptor beta chains sequenced from a single sample in a study of blood T cell repertoires in COVID-19. Sequenced by immunoSEQ multiplex PCR; TCRdb stores in-frame clones only, minus some. The sample has 280,000 or so clones; less than 90% are singletons. Specimen: peripheral blood. These receptor sequences come from a human donor in a cohort sampled during active COVID-19.

In this sample, this clone turned up a few times. V and J are TRBV4-1 and TRBJ2-6; no clear D gene. V lost 4 bases and J lost 0, with 13 bases in between. The CDR3 spans 17 residues. Germline-derived CDR1 and CDR2 are MGHRA and YSYEKL. The CDR3 is CASSLLRLTSGANVLTF. DNA of the CDR3: TGCGCCAGCAGCCTGCTACGACTCACCTCTGGGGCCAACGTCCTGACTTTC.

The V call is TRBV11-2, the J call TRBJ2-2; perhaps TRBD2 as D (6 bases). V was cut by 5 bases and J by 6 bases, with 13 bases left in between. This CDR3 is 14 amino acids long. CDR1 and CDR2 (germline): SGHAT, FQNNGV. The CDR3 reads CASSLVSGPGELFF. The CDR3 nucleotides read TGTGCCAGCAGCCTTGTGAGCGGGCCCGGGGAGCTGTTTTTT.

The genes are TRBV10-3 and TRBJ2-5; D unclear. Trimming shortened V by 1 base and J by 1 base, and 4 bases separated the two germline ends. The CDR3 has 13 amino acids. CDR1 and CDR2 (germline): ENHRY, SYGVKD. CDR3 residues: CAISELFQETQYF. CDR3 nucleotide sequence: TGTGCCATCAGTGAGTTATTCCAAGAGACCCAGTACTTC.

This chain uses TRBV10-2 with TRBJ2-6, with a possible D match to TRBD2 (6 bases). The V and J ends lost 8 bases and 0 bases respectively, with 11 bases between them. Germline V gene sequence: CDR1 WSHSY, CDR2 SAAADI. CDR3 size: 15 residues. CDR3 sequence (DNA): TGCGCCAGCCGGGAGCAGGCCTCTGGGGCCAACGTCCTGACTTTC. This encodes CASREQASGANVLTF.